This T cell receptor (beta chain) is from a study of identical twins. Donors uniformly comprised healthy Caucasians. This clonotype was counted at least ten times. A universal primer site arose from template switching, and cDNA bore unique molecular identifiers. Each CDR3 protein is one row after TCRdb ran MiXCR on the 5' RACE reads. In the table there are about 240,000 distinct CDR3 sequences, more than 9.5% of which are singletons. This same sample was also part of a study on yellow fever vaccine responses in identical twins.

The source material was memory (CD45RO+) T cells sorted from blood. This sequence was found in a woman in her late teens or twenties in good health.

CDR3 sequence: CASSQEDRNTDTQYF. CDR3 DNA: TGCGCCAGCAGCCAAGAGGACAGAAACACAGATACGCAGTATTTT. J is TRBJ2-3 and V is TRBV4-3; maybe TRBD1 (6 bases). This CDR3 spans 15 amino acids. Germline assignment: CDR1 LGHNA and CDR2 YSLEER. V was cut by 0 bases and J by 2 bases, with 9 bases left in between.